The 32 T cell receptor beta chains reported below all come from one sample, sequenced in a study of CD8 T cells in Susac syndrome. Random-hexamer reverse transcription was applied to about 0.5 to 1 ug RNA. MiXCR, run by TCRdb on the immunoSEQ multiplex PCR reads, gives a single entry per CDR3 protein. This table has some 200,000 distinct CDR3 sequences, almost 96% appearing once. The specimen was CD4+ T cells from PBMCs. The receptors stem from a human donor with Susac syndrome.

In DNA form, the CDR3 reads TGTGCCAGCAGCGGCGGCGATGTTTTGCAGCCCCAGCATTTT. Its protein product is CASSGGDVLQPQHF. The chain couples TRBV9 to TRBJ1-5; D unresolved. The CDR3 has 14 residues. Germline V lookup: CDR1 SGDLS, CDR2 YYNGEE. With 3 bases removed from V and 7 bases from J, the gap between germline ends came to 14 bases.

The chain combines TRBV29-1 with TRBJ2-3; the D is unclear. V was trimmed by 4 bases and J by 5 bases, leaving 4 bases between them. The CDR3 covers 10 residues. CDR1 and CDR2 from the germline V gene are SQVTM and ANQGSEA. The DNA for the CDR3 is TGCAGCGTTGGGGAAGATACGCAGTATTTT. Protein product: CSVGEDTQYF.

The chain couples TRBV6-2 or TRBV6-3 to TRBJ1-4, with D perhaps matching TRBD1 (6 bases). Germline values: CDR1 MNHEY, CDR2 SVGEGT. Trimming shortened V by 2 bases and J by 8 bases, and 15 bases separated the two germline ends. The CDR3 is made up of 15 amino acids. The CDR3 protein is CASSYRDIFGEKLFF. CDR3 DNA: TGTGCCAGCAGTTACCGGGACATCTTCGGCGAAAAACTGTTTTTT.

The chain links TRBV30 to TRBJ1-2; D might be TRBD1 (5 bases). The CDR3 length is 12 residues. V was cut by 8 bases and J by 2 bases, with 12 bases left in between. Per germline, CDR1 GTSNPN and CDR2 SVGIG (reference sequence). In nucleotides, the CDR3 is TGTGCCGGGGCCAGGGAGAACTATGGCTACACCTTC. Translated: CAGARENYGYTF.

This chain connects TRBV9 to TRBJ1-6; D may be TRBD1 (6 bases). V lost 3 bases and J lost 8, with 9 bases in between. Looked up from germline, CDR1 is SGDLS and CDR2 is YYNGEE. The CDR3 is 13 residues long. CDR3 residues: CASSEDSYSPLHF. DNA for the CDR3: TGTGCCAGCAGCGAGGACAGTTATTCACCCCTCCACTTT.

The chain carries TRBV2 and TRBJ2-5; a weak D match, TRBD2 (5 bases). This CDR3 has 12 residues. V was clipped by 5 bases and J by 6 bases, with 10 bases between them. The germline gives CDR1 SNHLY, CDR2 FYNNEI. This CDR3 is CASSLGVQTQYF. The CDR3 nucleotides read TGTGCCAGCAGTTTGGGAGTACAGACCCAGTACTTC. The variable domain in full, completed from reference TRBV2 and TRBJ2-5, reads EPEVTQTPSHQVTQMGQEVILRCVPISNHLYFYWYRQILGQKVEFLVSFYNNEISEKSEIFDDQFSVERPDGSNFTLKIRSTKLEDSAMYFCASSLGVQTQYFGPGTRLLVL.

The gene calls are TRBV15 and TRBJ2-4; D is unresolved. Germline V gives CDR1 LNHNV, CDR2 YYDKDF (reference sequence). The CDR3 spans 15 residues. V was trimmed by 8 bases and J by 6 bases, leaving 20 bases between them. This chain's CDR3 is CATGVPWESRNIQYF. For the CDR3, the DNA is TGTGCCACCGGTGTGCCCTGGGAATCGAGAAACATTCAGTACTTC.

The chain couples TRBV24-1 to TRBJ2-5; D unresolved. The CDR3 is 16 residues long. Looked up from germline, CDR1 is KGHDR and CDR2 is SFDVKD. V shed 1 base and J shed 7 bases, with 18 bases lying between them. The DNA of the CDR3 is TGTGCCACCAGTGATTTCATGGGTCAATCGGCTGGGACCCAGTACTTC. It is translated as CATSDFMGQSAGTQYF.

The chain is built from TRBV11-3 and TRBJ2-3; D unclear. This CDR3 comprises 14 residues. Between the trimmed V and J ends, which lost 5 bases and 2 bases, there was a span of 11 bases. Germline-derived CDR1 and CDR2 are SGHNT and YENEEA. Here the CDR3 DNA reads TGTGCCAGCAGCCAAGACGGAGACACAGATACGCAGTATTTT. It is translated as CASSQDGDTDTQYF.

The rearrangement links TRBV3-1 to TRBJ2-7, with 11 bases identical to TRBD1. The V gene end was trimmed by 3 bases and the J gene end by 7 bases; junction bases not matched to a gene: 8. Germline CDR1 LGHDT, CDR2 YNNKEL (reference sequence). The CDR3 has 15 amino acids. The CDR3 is CASSQRGQGAQEQYF. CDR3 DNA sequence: TGTGCCAGCAGCCAGCGAGGACAGGGGGCGCAGGAGCAGTACTTC.

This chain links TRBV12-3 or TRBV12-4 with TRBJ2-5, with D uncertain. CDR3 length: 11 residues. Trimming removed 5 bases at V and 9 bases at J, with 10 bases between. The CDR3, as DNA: TGTGCCAGCAGTGACCCCCCCGCCCAGTACTTC. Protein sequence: CASSDPPAQYF.

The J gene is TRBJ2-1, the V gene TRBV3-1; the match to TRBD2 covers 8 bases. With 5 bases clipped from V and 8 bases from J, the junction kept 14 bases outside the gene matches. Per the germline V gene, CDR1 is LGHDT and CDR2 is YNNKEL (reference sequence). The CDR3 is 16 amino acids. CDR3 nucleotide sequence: TGTGCCAGCAGCTTACCGCTTGGCGGGGGGTTGGATGAGCAGTTCTTC. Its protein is CASSLPLGGGLDEQFF.

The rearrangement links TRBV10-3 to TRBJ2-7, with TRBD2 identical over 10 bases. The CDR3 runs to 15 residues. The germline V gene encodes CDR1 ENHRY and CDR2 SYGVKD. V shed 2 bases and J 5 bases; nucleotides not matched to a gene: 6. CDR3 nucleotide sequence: TGTGCCATCAGTGAGGAGGGACTAGCGCAAGACGAGCAGTACTTC. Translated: CAISEEGLAQDEQYF.

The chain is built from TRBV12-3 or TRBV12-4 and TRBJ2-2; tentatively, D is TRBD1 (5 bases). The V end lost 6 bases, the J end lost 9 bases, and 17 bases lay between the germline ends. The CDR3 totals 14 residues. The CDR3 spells CASSPATGNRELFF. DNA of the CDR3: TGTGCCAGCAGCCCAGCCACAGGCAACCGGGAGCTGTTTTTT.

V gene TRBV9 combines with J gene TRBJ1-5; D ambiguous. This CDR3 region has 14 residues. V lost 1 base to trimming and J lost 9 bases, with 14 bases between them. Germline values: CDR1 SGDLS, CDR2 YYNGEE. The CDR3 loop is CASSVLDGVPPQHF. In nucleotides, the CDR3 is TGTGCCAGCAGCGTACTGGACGGGGTACCGCCCCAGCATTTT.

Written as DNA, the CDR3 is TGTGCCGGGTCTAGCGGGGGCAGCTACAATGAGCAGTTCTTC. This encodes CAGSSGGSYNEQFF. The J gene is TRBJ2-1, the V gene TRBV28; 10 positions agree with TRBD2. This CDR3 spans 14 amino acids. V shed 11 bases and J 3 bases; nucleotides not matched to a gene: 7. CDR1 and CDR2 from the germline V gene are MDHEN and SYDVKM.

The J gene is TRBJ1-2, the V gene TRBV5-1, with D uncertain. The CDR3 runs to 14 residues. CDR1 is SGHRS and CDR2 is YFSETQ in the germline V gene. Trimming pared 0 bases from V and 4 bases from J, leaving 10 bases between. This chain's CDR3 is CASSLDVPGYGYTF. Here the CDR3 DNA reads TGCGCCAGCAGCTTGGACGTCCCCGGCTATGGCTACACCTTC.

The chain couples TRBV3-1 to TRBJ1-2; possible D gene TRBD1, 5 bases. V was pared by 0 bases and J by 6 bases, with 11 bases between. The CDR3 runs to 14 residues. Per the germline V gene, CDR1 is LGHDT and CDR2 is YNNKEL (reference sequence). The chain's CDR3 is CASSQEGRRDGYTF. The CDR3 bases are TGTGCCAGCAGCCAAGAGGGACGGAGAGATGGCTACACCTTC. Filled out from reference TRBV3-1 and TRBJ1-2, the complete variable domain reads DTAVSQTPKYLVTQMGNDKSIKCEQNLGHDTMYWYKQDSKKFLKIMFSYNNKELIINETVPNRFSPKSPDKAHLNLHINSLELGDSAVYFCASSQEGRRDGYTFGSGTRLTVV.

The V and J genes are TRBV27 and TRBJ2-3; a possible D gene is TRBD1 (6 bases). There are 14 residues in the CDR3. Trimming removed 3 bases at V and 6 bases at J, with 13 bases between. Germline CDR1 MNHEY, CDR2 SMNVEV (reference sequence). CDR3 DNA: TGTGCCAGCAGTTTGATCACAAGGGGGGATACGCAGTATTTT. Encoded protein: CASSLITRGDTQYF.

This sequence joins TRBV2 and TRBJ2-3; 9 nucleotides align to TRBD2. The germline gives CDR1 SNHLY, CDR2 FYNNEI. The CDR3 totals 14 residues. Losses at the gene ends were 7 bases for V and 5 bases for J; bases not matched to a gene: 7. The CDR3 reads CASKKAGGQDTQYF. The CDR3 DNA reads TGTGCCAGCAAGAAGGCGGGGGGGCAAGATACGCAGTATTTT.

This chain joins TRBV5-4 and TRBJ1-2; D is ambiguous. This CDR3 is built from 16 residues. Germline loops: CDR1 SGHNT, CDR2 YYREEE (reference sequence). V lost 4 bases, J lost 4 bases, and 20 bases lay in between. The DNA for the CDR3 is TGTGCCAGCAGCCCGACGAGGTCCGGGTTCAGCTATGGCTACACCTTC. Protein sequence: CASSPTRSGFSYGYTF.

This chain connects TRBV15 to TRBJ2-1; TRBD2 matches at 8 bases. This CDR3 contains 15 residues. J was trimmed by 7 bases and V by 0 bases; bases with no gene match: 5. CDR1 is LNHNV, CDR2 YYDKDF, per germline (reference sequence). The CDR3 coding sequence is TGTGCCACCAGCAGAGATCCGGGGGGGGAGAATGAGCAGTTCTTC. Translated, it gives CATSRDPGGENEQFF.

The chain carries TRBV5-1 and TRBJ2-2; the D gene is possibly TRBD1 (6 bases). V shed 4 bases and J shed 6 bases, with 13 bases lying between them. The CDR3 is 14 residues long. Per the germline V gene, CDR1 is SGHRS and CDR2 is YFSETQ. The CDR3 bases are TGCGCCAGCAGCCCCGGTGCAGGGGCCGGGGAGCTGTTTTTT. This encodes CASSPGAGAGELFF. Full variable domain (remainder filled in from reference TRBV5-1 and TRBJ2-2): KAGVTQTPRYLIKTRGQQVTLSCSPISGHRSVSWYQQTPGQGLQFLFEYFSETQRNKGNFPGRFSGRQFSNSRSEMNVSTLELGDSALYLCASSPGAGAGELFFGEGSRLTVL.

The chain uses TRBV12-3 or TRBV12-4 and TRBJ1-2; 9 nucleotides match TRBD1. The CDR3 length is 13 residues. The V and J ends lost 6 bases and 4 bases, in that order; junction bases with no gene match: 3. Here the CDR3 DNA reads TGTGCCAGCAGATCGGACAGGGGCTATGGCTACACCTTC. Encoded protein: CASRSDRGYGYTF.

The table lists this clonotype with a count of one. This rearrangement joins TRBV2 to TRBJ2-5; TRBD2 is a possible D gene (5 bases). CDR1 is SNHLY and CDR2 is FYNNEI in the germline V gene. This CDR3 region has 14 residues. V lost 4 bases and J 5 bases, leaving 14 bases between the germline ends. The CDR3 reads CASSVGRARETQYF. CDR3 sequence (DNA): TGTGCCAGCAGTGTAGGGCGGGCGAGGGAGACCCAGTACTTC.

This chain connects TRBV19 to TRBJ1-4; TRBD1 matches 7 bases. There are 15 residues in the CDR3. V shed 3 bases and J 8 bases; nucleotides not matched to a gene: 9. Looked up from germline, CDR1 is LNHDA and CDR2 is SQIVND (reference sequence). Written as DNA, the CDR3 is TGTGCCAGTAGTATTGGCGACAGGGTGGTCGAAAAACTGTTTTTT. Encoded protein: CASSIGDRVVEKLFF.

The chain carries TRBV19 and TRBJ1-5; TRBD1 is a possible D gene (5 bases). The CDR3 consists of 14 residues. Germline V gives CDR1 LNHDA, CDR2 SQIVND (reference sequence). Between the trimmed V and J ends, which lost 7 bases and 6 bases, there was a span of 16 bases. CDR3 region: CASKVAGRSQPQHF. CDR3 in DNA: TGTGCCAGTAAAGTTGCGGGGCGTAGTCAGCCCCAGCATTTT.

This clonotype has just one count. Here the CDR3 DNA reads TGTGCCAGCAGTCCCTGGACAGGGGTCATTCCCCACACTGAAGCTTTCTTT. It yields the protein CASSPWTGVIPHTEAFF. The chain has TRBV6-2 or TRBV6-3 and TRBJ1-1; TRBD1 aligns across 9 bases. CDR1 MNHEY and CDR2 SVGEGT come from the germline V gene. The V segment lost 5 bases and the J segment 3 bases; nucleotides outside the gene matches: 13. This CDR3 is built from 17 residues.

The CDR3 protein is CASSINTGLTEAFF. The CDR3 DNA reads as TGCGCCAGCAGCATAAATACAGGGCTCACTGAAGCTTTCTTT. The chain carries TRBV5-1 and TRBJ1-1, with D tentatively TRBD1 (6 bases). The germline CDR1 and CDR2 sequences are SGHRS and YFSETQ. Trimming took 4 bases from V and 4 from J, leaving 14 bases between them. The length of the CDR3 is 14 residues.

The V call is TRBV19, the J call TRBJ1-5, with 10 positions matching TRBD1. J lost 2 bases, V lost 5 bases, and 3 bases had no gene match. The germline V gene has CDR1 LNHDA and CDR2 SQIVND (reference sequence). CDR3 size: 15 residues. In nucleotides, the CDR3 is TGTGCCAGTAGTGTAGGACAGGGGGGCAATCAGCCCCAGCATTTT. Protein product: CASSVGQGGNQPQHF.

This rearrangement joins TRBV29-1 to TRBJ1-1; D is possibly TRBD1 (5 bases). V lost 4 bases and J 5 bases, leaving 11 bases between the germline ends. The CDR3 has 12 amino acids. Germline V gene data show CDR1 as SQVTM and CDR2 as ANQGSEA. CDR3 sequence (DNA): TGCAGCGTTGTCCGGGGGGGTACTGAAGCTTTCTTT. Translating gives CSVVRGGTEAFF. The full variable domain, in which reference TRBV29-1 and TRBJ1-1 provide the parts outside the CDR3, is SAVISQKPSRDICQRGTSLTIQCQVDSQVTMMFWYRQQPGQSLTLIATANQGSEATYESGFVIDKFPISRPNLTFSTLTVSNMSPEDSSIYLCSVVRGGTEAFFGQGTRLTVV.

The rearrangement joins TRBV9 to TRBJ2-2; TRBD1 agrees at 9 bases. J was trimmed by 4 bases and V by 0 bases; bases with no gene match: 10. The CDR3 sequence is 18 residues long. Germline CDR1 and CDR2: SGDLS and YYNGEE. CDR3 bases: TGTGCCAGCAGCGTAGAAGGGACAGGGTCGTTGATCACCGGGGAGCTGTTTTTT. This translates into CASSVEGTGSLITGELFF.